The 5 T cell receptor beta chains below all came from one sample that was sequenced in a study of T cell clones after liver transplantation. Assay: immunoSEQ multiplex PCR; the TCRdb copy retains only in-frame clones and omits some. The top ten hold roughly 25% of the sample, which has roughly 23,000 clones, approximately 94% seen once. The source material was CD8+ T cells from blood, sampled about 25 months after liver transplant. The source is a human patient who received a liver transplant. Some T cells may trace back to the graft donor.

This clone was picked up one time. The chain links TRBV7-8 to TRBJ2-5; D gene unclear. The CDR3 extends over 14 amino acids. CDR1 and CDR2 (germline): SGHVS, FQNEAQ. Trimming shortened V by 5 bases and J by 2 bases, and 12 bases separated the two germline ends. DNA of the CDR3: TGTGCCAGCAGCCGACCCGGGCGGCAAGAGACCCAGTACTTC. Its protein is CASSRPGRQETQYF.

This clone was found once. The genes are TRBV27 and TRBJ2-1; 8 bases map to TRBD1. With 5 bases clipped from V and 7 bases from J, the junction kept 7 bases outside the gene matches. This CDR3 region has 14 residues. Germline V lookup: CDR1 MNHEY, CDR2 SMNVEV (reference sequence). The CDR3 loop reads CASSPRDRYNEQFF. The CDR3 bases are TGTGCCAGCAGTCCGCGGGACAGGTATAATGAGCAGTTCTTC.

This clone is a singleton in its sample. CDR3 sequence: CASSLGDEQYF. CDR3 DNA sequence: TGTGCCAGCAGTTTAGGGGACGAGCAGTACTTC. J is TRBJ2-7 and V is TRBV27; D is unresolved. There are 11 residues in the CDR3. Germline V lookup: CDR1 MNHEY, CDR2 SMNVEV (reference sequence). V lost 2 bases, J lost 5 bases, and 4 bases lay in between.

V gene TRBV29-1 combines with J gene TRBJ2-1; D is unclear. Germline V CDR1 and CDR2: SQVTM, ANQGSEA. V was shortened by 4 bases and J by 6 bases, with 7 bases between the two germline ends. CDR3 length: 11 amino acids. The CDR3 DNA reads as TGCAGCGTTGCAGGATCCAATGAGCAGTTCTTC. This codes for CSVAGSNEQFF.

The rearrangement joins TRBV5-5 to TRBJ2-5, with D unresolved. V lost 4 bases to trimming and J lost 5 bases, with 21 bases between them. CDR1 is SGHKS, CDR2 YYEKEE, per germline (reference sequence). This CDR3 contains 16 residues. Written as DNA, the CDR3 is TGTGCCAGCAGCGATAAAGTTGGACGCCCCGGGGAGACCCAGTACTTC. Protein: CASSDKVGRPGETQYF.